This T cell receptor (beta chain) was obtained from a study of early T cells in non-severe SARS-CoV-2 infection. The wider study: Chains stayed unpaired after sequencing of bulk RNA from unsorted whole blood.

In the library, individual cDNA molecules carried attached unique molecular identifiers. MiXCR, run by TCRdb on the 5' RACE reads, gives a single entry per CDR3 protein. This sample has roughly 97,000 distinct CDR3 sequences, with around 10% found just once. The germline V gene encodes CDR1 SEHNR and CDR2 FQNEAQ (reference sequence). J was trimmed by 0 bases and V by 5 bases; bases with no gene match: 10. There are 16 residues in the CDR3. This clonotype was observed many times. Its antigen remains unknown. Overall study findings and caveats: Comparison of clonotypes with VDJdb favored anti-spike CD8 responses while missing private and CD4 specificities.

The source of this sequence is an adult who was a healthcare worker with PCR-confirmed SARS-CoV-2 infection or an uninfected control (not recorded which). Specimen: whole blood, collected at baseline. This sequence joins TRBV7-9 and TRBJ2-7; 7 bases are a match to TRBD2. The CDR3 sequence is CASSNPGREASYEQYF. The CDR3 DNA sequence: TGTGCCAGCAGCAACCCGGGCCGGGAGGCCTCCTACGAGCAGTACTTC. Full variable domain (outside the CDR3, taken from reference TRBV7-9 and TRBJ2-7): DTGVSQNPRHKITKRGQNVTFRCDPISEHNRLYWYRQTLGQGPEFLTYFQNEAQLEKSRLLSDRFSAERPKGSFSTLEIQRTEQGDSAMYLCASSNPGREASYEQYFGPGTRLTVT.